This T cell receptor (beta chain) is from a study of cytomegalovirus exposure and HLA in healthy donors. Germline CDR1 reads SGHAT; CDR2 reads FQNNGV. This CDR3 is built from 17 residues. V shed 2 bases and J 5 bases; nucleotides not matched to a gene: 13. The study ran its PCR with 60 Vbeta and 13 Jbeta primers. The data were produced by immunoSEQ multiplex PCR, yet TCRdb's version contains in-frame clones alone and is incomplete. The profile shows about 97,000 clones, over 8% of them singletons. This chain links TRBV11-2 with TRBJ2-3; 7 positions match TRBD2. This TCR derives from a middle-aged man in good health and CMV-seropositive. Sequencing input: PBMCs. Written as DNA, the CDR3 is TGTGCCAGCAGCTTAAACCCCGTGGGGGGGAGGGTAGATACGCAGTATTTT. It specifies CASSLNPVGGRVDTQYF.